This T cell receptor (beta chain) derives from a study of blood T cell repertoires in COVID-19. Overall study context: Specimens from acute and convalescent COVID-19 originated in the United States, Italy and Spain.

In the study's own analysis: Reference gene primer amplification gave estimated nucleated cell counts. Profiling relied on immunoSEQ multiplex PCR, and the TCRdb table lists in-frame clones only, not all of them. V and J calls and clone size are as listed in that table; D and trimming were resolved from the DNA. Of 100,000 to 150,000 clones detected, about 94% appear once; the ten largest clones hold about 1.9%. V was clipped by 4 bases and J by 4 bases; unmatched bases: 9. The CDR3 covers 15 residues. Germline V gene lookup returns CDR1 MRHNA and CDR2 SNTAGT. This chain uses TRBV6-4 with TRBJ2-7; TRBD1 matches 8 bases. The source of this sequence is a man in his fifties or sixties with COVID-19, enrolled during active disease. Sequenced sample: peripheral blood. The CDR3 region is CASSAAGGEPYEQYV. Here the CDR3 DNA reads TGTGCCAGCAGTGCCGCAGGGGGCGAACCTTACGAGCAGTACGTC.